This is a list of T cell receptor beta chains from one sample in a study of OX40 agonist ivuxolimab in advanced cancers. The repertoire was sequenced with immunoSEQ multiplex PCR; TCRdb's copy has only in-frame clones and lacks some. In the table there are 60,000 to 85,000 clones, approximately 90% of which are singletons. Sequences were derived from CD4+ or CD8+ T cells sorted from blood, sampled in a trial of the OX40 agonist ivuxolimab. Receptor source: an adult with an advanced solid tumor such as melanoma, head and neck, liver or kidney cancer. The CDR3 runs from the conserved cysteine through the conserved F or W. The D gene is left open where the match is weak. The size field is filled for only some rows; it gives once, few, many or a size class.

clone_size d_call j_call v_call cdr3_aa cdr3_nt
NA NA TRBJ1-2 TRBV7-9 CASSPIPANYGYTF TGTGCCAGCAGCCCTATTCCAGCTAACTATGGCTACACCTTC
few NA TRBJ1-1 TRBV9 CASSVGQTSNTEAFF TGTGCCAGCAGCGTAGGACAGACCTCGAACACTGAAGCTTTCTTT
NA TRBD1 TRBJ1-1 TRBV14 CASSSLTGARIEAFF TGTGCCAGCAGCTCCCTGACAGGGGCCAGGATAGAGGCTTTCTTT
NA NA TRBJ2-5 TRBV27 CASRPWGDTPETQYF TGTGCCAGCAGGCCCTGGGGAGACACCCCAGAGACCCAGTACTTC
NA NA TRBJ1-1 TRBV25-1 CASSVGVVAFF TGTGCCAGCAGCGTCGGGGTGGTAGCTTTCTTT
NA TRBD2 TRBJ2-1 TRBV19 CASSITSGPYNEQFF TGTGCCAGTAGTATCACTAGCGGACCCTACAATGAGCAGTTCTTC
NA NA TRBJ2-6 TRBV9 CASSHNPRDPGANVLTF TGTGCCAGCAGCCACAACCCCAGGGATCCAGGGGCCAACGTCCTGACTTTC
NA NA TRBJ1-4 TRBV4-1 CASSPPTGNEKLFF TGCGCCAGCAGCCCACCAACAGGCAATGAAAAACTGTTTTTT
NA NA TRBJ2-1 TRBV4-1 CASSLDEGYNEQFF TGCGCCAGCAGCCTAGACGAGGGCTACAATGAGCAGTTCTTC
NA NA TRBJ2-1 TRBV9 CASSVGGALSSYNEQFF TGTGCCAGCAGCGTAGGGGGGGCGCTGAGCTCCTACAATGAGCAGTTCTTC
NA NA TRBJ1-1 TRBV4-2 CASSPRRAPNEAFF TGTGCCAGCAGCCCAAGAAGGGCGCCCAACGAAGCTTTCTTT
NA NA TRBJ2-3 TRBV30 CAWSVTGVDTQYF TGTGCCTGGAGTGTAACGGGGGTAGATACGCAGTATTTT
NA TRBD1 TRBJ1-5 TRBV6-1 CASSDHRGGSNQPQHF TGTGCCAGCAGTGATCACAGGGGGGGAAGCAATCAGCCCCAGCATTTT
NA TRBD2 TRBJ2-1 TRBV5-1 CASSLTSGGASNEQFF TGCGCCAGCAGCCTGACTAGCGGGGGGGCCTCAAATGAGCAGTTCTTC
NA NA TRBJ2-1 TRBV7-9 CASSPSTGPGQGQFF TGTGCCAGCAGCCCATCGACGGGACCCGGGCAAGGGCAGTTCTTC
NA NA TRBJ2-1 TRBV15 CATSSRDYNEQFF TGTGCCACCAGCAGCCGGGACTACAATGAGCAGTTCTTC
NA NA TRBJ2-1 TRBV9 CASSQYSNEQFF TGTGCCAGCAGCCAATATAGCAATGAGCAGTTCTTC
NA NA TRBJ2-6 TRBV4-1 CASSQEGNTWANVLTF TGCGCCAGCAGCCAAGAGGGGAACACCTGGGCCAACGTCCTGACTTTC
NA TRBD1 TRBJ2-1 TRBV6-5 CASSSPGQGGNEQFF TGTGCCAGCAGTTCTCCGGGACAGGGGGGAAATGAGCAGTTCTTC
NA TRBD1 TRBJ1-6 TRBV7-9 CASRAGTGDPPLHF TGTGCCAGCAGGGCTGGGACAGGGGATCCACCCCTCCACTTT
NA NA TRBJ1-2 TRBV7-9 CASTLTGIPNYGYTF TGTGCCAGCACCCTTACAGGGATCCCTAACTATGGCTACACCTTC
NA NA TRBJ1-3 TRBV19 CASLDRYSGNTIYF TGTGCCAGCCTCGACAGGTACTCTGGAAACACCATATATTTT
NA TRBD1 TRBJ1-1 TRBV7-6 CASSQGAGYTEAFF TGTGCCAGCAGCCAGGGGGCAGGGTACACTGAAGCTTTCTTT
NA NA TRBJ1-2 TRBV2 CASHGTEEIANYGYTF TGTGCCAGCCACGGGACGGAAGAAATAGCTAACTATGGCTACACCTTC
NA TRBD1 TRBJ2-3 TRBV27 CASSRDRGPDTQYF TGTGCCAGCAGCCGGGACAGGGGACCAGATACGCAGTATTTT
NA NA TRBJ1-1 TRBV27 CASSLLTASMRTEAFF TGTGCCAGCAGTCTCCTGACAGCCTCCATGAGGACTGAAGCTTTCTTT
NA NA TRBJ1-4 TRBV5-6 CASSLAQGTNEKLFF TGTGCCAGCAGCTTGGCTCAGGGCACGAATGAAAAACTGTTTTTT
NA TRBD1 TRBJ2-4 TRBV6-1 CASSDPGTALAKNIQYF TGTGCCAGCAGTGACCCCGGGACAGCTTTAGCCAAAAACATTCAGTACTTC
NA NA TRBJ2-3 TRBV7-9 CASGRAPEAYTQYF TGTGCCAGCGGCCGGGCACCCGAGGCGTATACGCAGTATTTT
NA TRBD1 TRBJ2-7 TRBV11-2 CASRLRAGTGSYEQYF TGTGCCAGCAGATTGAGGGCCGGGACAGGATCCTACGAGCAGTACTTC
once TRBD1 TRBJ1-2 TRBV7-9 CASRPATDRGYDYGYTF TGTGCCAGCAGACCTGCGACAGACAGGGGTTACGACTATGGCTACACCTTC
NA NA TRBJ1-1 TRBV13 CASSLGGGTEAFF TGTGCCAGCAGCTTAGGAGGGGGCACTGAAGCTTTCTTT
few NA TRBJ1-6 TRBV5-4 CASSSQAQPLHF TGTGCCAGCAGCTCCCAAGCACAACCCCTCCACTTT
NA TRBD2 TRBJ2-7 TRBV5-1 CASSLDSLGLAGGYEQYF TGCGCCAGCAGCTTGGATAGTCTCGGACTAGCGGGGGGCTACGAGCAGTACTTC
NA TRBD2 TRBJ2-5 TRBV9 CASSVGGGPQETQYF TGTGCCAGCAGCGTAGGCGGGGGGCCCCAAGAGACCCAGTACTTC
few NA TRBJ1-1 TRBV7-9 CASSLASYEAFF TGTGCCAGCAGCTTAGCCTCGTATGAAGCTTTCTTT